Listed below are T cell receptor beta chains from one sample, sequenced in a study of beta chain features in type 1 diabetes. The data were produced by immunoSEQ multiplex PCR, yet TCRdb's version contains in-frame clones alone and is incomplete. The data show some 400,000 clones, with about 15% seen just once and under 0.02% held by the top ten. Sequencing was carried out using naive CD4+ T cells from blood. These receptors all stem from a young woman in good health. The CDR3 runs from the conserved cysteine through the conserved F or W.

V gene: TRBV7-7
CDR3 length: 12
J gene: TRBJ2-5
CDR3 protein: CASSSDQETQYF

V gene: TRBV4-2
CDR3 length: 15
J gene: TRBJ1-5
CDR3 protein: CASSQVRGGGQPQHF

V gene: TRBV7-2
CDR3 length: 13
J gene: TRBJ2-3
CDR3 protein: CASSLGGSDTQYF

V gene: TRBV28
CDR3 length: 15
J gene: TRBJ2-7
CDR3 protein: CASSLGTGVWYEQYF

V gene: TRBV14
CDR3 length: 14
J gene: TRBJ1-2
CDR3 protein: CASSRDRGAYGYTF

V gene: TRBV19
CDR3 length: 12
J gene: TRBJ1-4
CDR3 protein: CASSIRTGKLFF

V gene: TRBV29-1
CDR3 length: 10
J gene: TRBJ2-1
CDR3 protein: CSALYNEQFF

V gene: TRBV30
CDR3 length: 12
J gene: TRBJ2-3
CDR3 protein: CAWSVGVATQYF

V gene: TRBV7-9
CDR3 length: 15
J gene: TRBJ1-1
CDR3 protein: CASSLVRGAGTEAFF

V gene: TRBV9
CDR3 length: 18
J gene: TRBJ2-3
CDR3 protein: CASSVGSPRGFGTDTQYF

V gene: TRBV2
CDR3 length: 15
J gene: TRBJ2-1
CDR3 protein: CASSAAAPSYNEQFF

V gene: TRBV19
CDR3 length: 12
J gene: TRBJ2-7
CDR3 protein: CASGGVADEQYF

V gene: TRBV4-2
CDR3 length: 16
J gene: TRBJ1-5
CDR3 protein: CASSQDLGGVGQPQHF

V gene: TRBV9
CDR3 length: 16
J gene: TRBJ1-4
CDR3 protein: CASSVASGATNEKLFF

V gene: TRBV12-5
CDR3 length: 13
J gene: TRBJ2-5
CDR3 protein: CASGRGPQETQYF

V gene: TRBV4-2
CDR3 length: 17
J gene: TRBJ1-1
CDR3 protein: CASSQDRGAQGNTEAFF

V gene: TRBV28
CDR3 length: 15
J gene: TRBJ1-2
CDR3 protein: CASSPLTRTGEGYTF

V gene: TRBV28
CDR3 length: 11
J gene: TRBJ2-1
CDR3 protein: CASANTGMEFF

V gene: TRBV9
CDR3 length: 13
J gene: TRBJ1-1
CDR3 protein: CASSLTGGTEAFF

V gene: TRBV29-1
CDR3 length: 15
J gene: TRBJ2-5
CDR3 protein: CSVALTSGYQETQYF

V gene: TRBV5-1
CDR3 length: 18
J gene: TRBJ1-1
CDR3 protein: CASSLAPGVKLANTEAFF

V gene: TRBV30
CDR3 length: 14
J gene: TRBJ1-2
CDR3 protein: CAWRAAGPFGGYTF

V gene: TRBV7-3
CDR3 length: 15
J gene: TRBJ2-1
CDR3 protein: CASSFQHRTLNEQFF

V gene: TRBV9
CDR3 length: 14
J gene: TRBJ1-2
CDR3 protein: CASSSSGGNYGYTF

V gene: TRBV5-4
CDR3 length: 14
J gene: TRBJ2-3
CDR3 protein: CASSPATGESTQYF

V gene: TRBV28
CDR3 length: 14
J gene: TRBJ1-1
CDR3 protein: CATREGGRDTEAFF

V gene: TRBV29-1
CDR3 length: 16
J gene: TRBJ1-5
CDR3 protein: CSPSREGGGSNQPQHF

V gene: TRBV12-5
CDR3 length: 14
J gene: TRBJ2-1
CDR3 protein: CASGLGESSTEQFF

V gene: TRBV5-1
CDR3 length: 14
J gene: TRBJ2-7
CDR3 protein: CASSPGTGSYEQYF

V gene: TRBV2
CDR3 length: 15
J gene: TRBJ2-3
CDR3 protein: CASIPDDVAGGPWYF

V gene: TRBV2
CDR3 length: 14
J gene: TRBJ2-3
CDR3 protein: CARGQVAGTDTQYF

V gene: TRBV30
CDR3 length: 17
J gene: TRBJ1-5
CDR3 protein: CAWSKPSSGSGNQPQHF

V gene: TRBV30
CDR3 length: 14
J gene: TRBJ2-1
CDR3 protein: CAWRVGGGYNEQFF

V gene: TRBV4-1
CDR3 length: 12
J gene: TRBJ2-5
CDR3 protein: CASRGTVETQYF

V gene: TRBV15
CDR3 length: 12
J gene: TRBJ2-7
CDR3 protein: CATSRDFLEQYF

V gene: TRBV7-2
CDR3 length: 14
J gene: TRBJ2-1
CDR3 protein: CASSLAKALPEQFF

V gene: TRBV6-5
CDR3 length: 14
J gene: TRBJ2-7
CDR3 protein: CASSLPGAAYEQYF

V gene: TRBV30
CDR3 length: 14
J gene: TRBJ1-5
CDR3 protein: CAWRTGGYNQPQHF

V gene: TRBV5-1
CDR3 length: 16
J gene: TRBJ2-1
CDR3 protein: CASSVGDRAKYNEQFF

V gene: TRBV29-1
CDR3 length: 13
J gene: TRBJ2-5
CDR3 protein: CSVRGLAMETQYF

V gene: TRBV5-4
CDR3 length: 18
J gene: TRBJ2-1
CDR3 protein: CASSTGLAGGASYNEQFF

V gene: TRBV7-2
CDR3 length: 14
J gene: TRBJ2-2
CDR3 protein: CASSSGLSTGELFF

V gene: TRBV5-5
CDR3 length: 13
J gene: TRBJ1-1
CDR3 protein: CASSPGKNTEAFF

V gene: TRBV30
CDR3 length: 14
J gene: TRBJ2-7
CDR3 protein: CAWSGTGQSYEQYF

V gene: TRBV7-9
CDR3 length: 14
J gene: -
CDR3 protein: CASSLVGTHNEQYF

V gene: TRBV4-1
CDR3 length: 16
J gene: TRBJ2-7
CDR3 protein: CASSQVAGQGSYEQYF

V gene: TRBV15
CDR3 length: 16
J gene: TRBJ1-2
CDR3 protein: CATSRGETGLAYGYTF

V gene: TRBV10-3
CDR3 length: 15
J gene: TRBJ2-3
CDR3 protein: CAISDSGLAGDTQYF